The 4 T cell receptor beta chains below come from one sample, sequenced in a study of OX40 agonist ivuxolimab in advanced cancers. The method behind the library was the immunoSEQ multiplex PCR assay. TCRdb took this table from immuneACCESS and kept in-frame rearrangements with V and J called. Such tables lack part of the clones; where checked against another copy, unresolved V genes explain under half of the gap, and the rest is unexplained. Within this sample are about 51,000 clones, with about 80% of them counted one time only. The top ten clones comprise around 2% of the sample. The sequencing here drew on CD4+ or CD8+ T cells sorted from blood, taken in a trial of the OX40 agonist ivuxolimab. The source of these receptors is an adult with an advanced solid tumor such as melanoma, head and neck, liver or kidney cancer.

The chain has TRBV5-1 and TRBJ1-6, with TRBD1 matching 8 bases. Germline loops: CDR1 SGHRS, CDR2 YFSETQ. The CDR3 extends over 13 amino acids. V was clipped by 4 bases and J by 15 bases; unmatched bases: 9. For the CDR3, the DNA is TGCGCCAGCAGCCCAACCACCAGGGGGCTCCTCCACTTT. It translates to CASSPTTRGLLHF.

V and J are TRBV7-3 and TRBJ2-7, with 9 bases matching TRBD1. Trimming removed 5 bases from V and 2 bases from J; junction bases left unmatched: 4. The V gene's germline CDR1 is SGHTA and CDR2 FQGTGA. The CDR3 contains 14 residues. The CDR3 sequence is CASSLDRGTYEQYF. CDR3 DNA sequence: TGTGCCAGCAGCCTGGACAGGGGAACCTACGAGCAGTACTTC.

The V call is TRBV2, the J call TRBJ2-1, with TRBD1 identical over 7 bases. Germline loops: CDR1 SNHLY, CDR2 FYNNEI. V was clipped by 6 bases and J by 2 bases; unmatched bases: 19. The CDR3 has 19 residues. CDR3 protein: CASRLTSGLWDRPYNEQFF. The DNA for the CDR3 is TGTGCCAGCAGACTTACTTCCGGCTTATGGGACAGACCCTACAATGAGCAGTTCTTC.

The V and J genes are TRBV2 and TRBJ2-3, with 13 bases identical to TRBD2. Germline CDR1 is SNHLY and CDR2 is FYNNEI. The CDR3 sequence is 18 residues long. V was clipped by 4 bases and J by 2 bases; unmatched bases: 9. CDR3 nucleotides: TGTGCCAGCAGTGGGCTTGAGGGACTAGCGGGAACCACAGATACGCAGTATTTT. Its protein product is CASSGLEGLAGTTDTQYF. Full variable domain (rest looked up from reference TRBV2 and TRBJ2-3): EPEVTQTPSHQVTQMGQEVILRCVPISNHLYFYWYRQILGQKVEFLVSFYNNEISEKSEIFDDQFSVERPDGSNFTLKIRSTKLEDSAMYFCASSGLEGLAGTTDTQYFGPGTRLTVL.